The rows below give T cell receptor beta chains drawn from one sample of a study of control samples from healthy donors and cancer patients. Some clones are missing from TCRdb's copy, which holds only in-frame ones; the method was immunoSEQ multiplex PCR. The repertoire holds roughly 120,000 clones, with 90% as singletons. Specimen: blood. Receptors were obtained from a human donor in good health. The donor label of this sample is uncertain. CDR3s include the opening cysteine and the closing phenylalanine or tryptophan. The order of the fields is V gene, J gene, D gene, CDR3 protein, CDR3 DNA. The D gene is left open where the match is weak.

TRBV5-5	TRBJ1-1	.	CASSLGPGTEAFF	TGTGCCAGCAGCCTCGGGCCCGGGACTGAAGCTTTCTTT
TRBV11-2	TRBJ1-6	TRBD1	CASSSPGGGNSPLHF	TGTGCCAGCAGTTCCCCAGGGGGGGGCAATTCACCCCTCCACTTT
TRBV11-2	TRBJ1-2	TRBD1	CASSLDPGQGRYGYTF	TGTGCCAGCAGCTTAGACCCGGGACAGGGCCGCTATGGCTACACCTTC
TRBV7-6	TRBJ1-3	.	CASSLGPISSGNTIYF	TGTGCCAGCAGCTTGGGACCGATTTCCTCTGGAAACACCATATATTTT
TRBV19	TRBJ1-2	.	CASSIGQLYGYTF	TGTGCCAGTAGTATCGGACAGTTGTATGGCTACACCTTC
TRBV10-2	TRBJ1-5	.	CASSESSYRVPKSAQHF	TGCGCCAGCAGTGAGTCGAGTTACAGGGTGCCCAAATCAGCCCAGCATTTT
TRBV30	TRBJ2-7	.	CAWSVTHSYEQYF	TGTGCCTGGAGTGTAACTCACTCCTACGAGCAGTACTTC
TRBV5-1	TRBJ2-2	.	CASSPQDSGAGELFF	TGCGCCAGCAGCCCGCAGGATTCGGGCGCCGGGGAGCTGTTTTTT
TRBV10-3	TRBJ2-7	TRBD1	CAIKDSGQVYEQYF	TGTGCCATCAAAGACAGTGGACAGGTCTACGAGCAGTACTTC
TRBV28	TRBJ2-7	TRBD2	CASSPRGGDEQYF	TGTGCCAGCAGTCCCCGGGGAGGGGACGAGCAGTACTTC
TRBV6-6	TRBJ1-5	.	CASRLRDQPQHF	TGTGCCAGCAGACTCAGAGATCAGCCCCAGCATTTT
TRBV5-1	TRBJ2-2	TRBD1	CASIQDRGHGELFF	TGCGCCAGCATCCAGGACAGGGGGCATGGGGAGCTGTTTTTT
TRBV29-1	TRBJ1-2	.	CSVDHSNYGYTF	TGCAGCGTTGATCACAGCAACTATGGCTACACCTTC
TRBV13	TRBJ2-3	TRBD1	CASSTRQGSNTQYF	TGTGCCAGCAGCACCCGACAGGGATCAAATACGCAGTATTTT